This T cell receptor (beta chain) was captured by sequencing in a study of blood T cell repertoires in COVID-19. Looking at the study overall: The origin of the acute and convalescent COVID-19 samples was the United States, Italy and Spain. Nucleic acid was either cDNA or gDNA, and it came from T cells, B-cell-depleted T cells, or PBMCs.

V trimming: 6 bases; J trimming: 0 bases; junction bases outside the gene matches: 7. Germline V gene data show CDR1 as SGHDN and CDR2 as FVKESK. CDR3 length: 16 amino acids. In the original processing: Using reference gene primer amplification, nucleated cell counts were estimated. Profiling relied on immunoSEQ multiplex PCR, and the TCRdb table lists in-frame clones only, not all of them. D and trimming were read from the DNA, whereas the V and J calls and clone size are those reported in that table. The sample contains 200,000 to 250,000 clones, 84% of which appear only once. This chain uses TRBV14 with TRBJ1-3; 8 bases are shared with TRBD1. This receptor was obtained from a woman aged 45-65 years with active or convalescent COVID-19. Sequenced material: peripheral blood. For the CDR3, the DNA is TGTGCCAGCAGGACGACAGGGGCGAACTCTGGAAACACCATATATTTT. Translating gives CASRTTGANSGNTIYF.